One T cell receptor beta chain is described in this entry. Its cognate antigen is unknown. Sequencing used immunoSEQ multiplex PCR; TCRdb keeps in-frame clones, though not all of them. The table shows 150,000 to 200,000 clones, with 70% to 90% occurring only once. Trimming cost V 3 bases and J 7 bases; bases outside gene matches: 9. This CDR3 contains 14 residues. Germline loops: CDR1 SGHRS, CDR2 YFSETQ. The data were obtained in a study of T cell responses to AZD1222 COVID-19 vaccine. Study observations and caveats: Repertoire samples came only from after the peak T cell response. A mostly white British donor set with more females was recruited, and clonal diversity was possibly underestimated. Increased Spike-specific TCR breadth and depth were observed after two AZD1222 doses. Across spike, vaccine-associated CD4 TCRs were found, dominant at 160-218 and 743-854.

The rearrangement uses TRBV5-1 and TRBJ1-2; the match to TRBD1 covers 7 bases. This material consisted of peripheral blood, taken on day 0 of AZD1222 vaccination. This TCR was recovered from an adult in good health. CDR3 sequence (DNA): TGCGCCAGCAGCTCTACACAGGGGACTAGTGGCTACACCTTC. Protein: CASSSTQGTSGYTF.